A single sample is the source of the 27 T cell receptor beta chains below, sequenced in a study of blood T cell repertoires in COVID-19. Clones were sequenced by immunoSEQ multiplex PCR, and TCRdb holds only the in-frame ones, with some missing. Of roughly 160,000 clones in the sample, just under 85% were seen once. The sequenced sample consisted of peripheral blood. These receptors all stem from a woman aged 80 or over with COVID-19, enrolled during active disease.

This CDR3 is CASSIGGLAGETQYF. The CDR3 DNA is TGTGCCAGTAGTATAGGTGGACTAGCGGGGGAGACCCAGTACTTC. J is TRBJ2-5 and V is TRBV19; 12 bases match TRBD2. Unmatched junction bases numbered 2, after V lost 1 base and J lost 5 bases. Germline V CDR1 and CDR2: LNHDA, SQIVND (reference sequence). The CDR3 runs 15 residues.

This sequence joins TRBV5-1 and TRBJ1-5; D perhaps matches TRBD1 (5 bases). The CDR3 loop spans 15 amino acids. Trimming removed 1 base at V and 1 base at J, with 9 bases between. Looked up from germline, CDR1 is SGHRS and CDR2 is YFSETQ. The CDR3 sequence: CASSLQGLSNQPQHF. The CDR3 region has the DNA TGCGCCAGCAGCTTGCAGGGCCTAAGCAATCAGCCCCAGCATTTT.

This chain uses TRBV7-3 with TRBJ2-5, with 10 bases lining up with TRBD2. The CDR3 has 14 residues. Germline-derived CDR1 and CDR2 are SGHTA and FQGTGA. V was clipped by 3 bases and J by 10 bases; unmatched bases: 8. The CDR3 reads CASSLTSGSQIQYF. The DNA for the CDR3 is TGTGCCAGCAGCTTGACTAGCGGGTCACAAATCCAGTACTTC.

The chain joins TRBV12-2 to TRBJ2-7; no check of the table's D call, TRBD2, against the DNA was made. TRBV12-2 is a known pseudogene. The CDR3 has 17 residues. The CDR3 is CASRPGGLAGGSYEQYF. CDR3 in DNA: TGTGCAAGTCGCCCCGGCGGACTAGCGGGAGGATCCTACGAGCAGTACTTC.

This clone was seen just once. The rearrangement joins TRBV5-1 to TRBJ2-3; maybe TRBD1 (6 bases). V lost 2 bases and J lost 3, with 7 bases in between. Germline V gene lookup returns CDR1 SGHRS and CDR2 YFSETQ. The CDR3 sequence is 13 residues long. Here the CDR3 reads CASSLQGTDTQYF. The CDR3 nucleotides are TGCGCCAGCAGCTTACAGGGTACAGATACGCAGTATTTT. The full variable domain, in which reference TRBV5-1 and TRBJ2-3 provide the parts outside the CDR3, is KAGVTQTPRYLIKTRGQQVTLSCSPISGHRSVSWYQQTPGQGLQFLFEYFSETQRNKGNFPGRFSGRQFSNSRSEMNVSTLELGDSALYLCASSLQGTDTQYFGPGTRLTVL.

The V gene is TRBV4-1, the J gene TRBJ2-3; D ambiguous. The CDR3 totals 14 residues. Looked up from germline, CDR1 is MGHRA and CDR2 is YSYEKL. The V gene lost 1 base and the J gene lost 4 bases, with 9 bases spanning the gap. The CDR3 nucleotides read TGCGCCAGCAGCCAAGTAATAACAGCAGATACGCAGTATTTT. As protein: CASSQVITADTQYF.

This chain uses TRBV6-6 with TRBJ1-6; the D is unclear. Looked up from germline, CDR1 is MNHNY and CDR2 is SVGAGI (reference sequence). The germline V and J ends were trimmed by 5 bases and 6 bases, with 11 bases remaining between them. This CDR3 has 14 amino acids. CDR3 nucleotide sequence: TGTGCCAGCAGTCGACTCGGGATTAATTCACCCCTCCACTTT. It encodes CASSRLGINSPLHF.

The genes are TRBV6-5 and TRBJ1-2; D might be TRBD1 (5 bases). Germline assignment: CDR1 MNHEY and CDR2 SVGAGI. This CDR3 is built from 14 residues. CDR3 protein: CARYIEGGTYGYTF. The CDR3 coding sequence is TGTGCGCGCTACATTGAGGGAGGGACCTATGGCTACACCTTC.

V and J are TRBV5-3 and TRBJ2-5; TRBD2 matches at 16 bases. TRBV5-3 is filed as an ORF, its function uncertain. CDR3 length: 19 amino acids. J lost 0 bases, V lost 4 bases, and 9 bases had no gene match. DNA for the CDR3: TGTGCCAGAAGCCCACCGGGACTAGCGGGAGGGAGGAACCAAGAGACCCAGTACTTC. It specifies CARSPPGLAGGRNQETQYF.

The genes are TRBV6-2 or TRBV6-3 and TRBJ2-2, with a weak D call TRBD2 (5 bases). V lost 2 bases to trimming and J lost 6 bases, with 13 bases between them. CDR1 and CDR2 (germline): MNHEY, SVGEGT. The CDR3 contains 15 residues. The CDR3, as DNA: TGTGCCAGCAGTTACCCGCTAGCCTGGTCCGGGGAGCTGTTTTTT. Its translation: CASSYPLAWSGELFF.

The V gene is TRBV24-1, the J gene TRBJ2-2, with 8 bases matching TRBD2. Germline CDR1 and CDR2: KGHDR and SFDVKD. The CDR3 covers 14 residues. The V gene end was trimmed by 4 bases and the J gene end by 5 bases; junction bases not matched to a gene: 2. The chain's CDR3 is CATSEGGRTGELFF. The DNA for the CDR3 is TGTGCCACCAGTGAAGGCGGGAGGACCGGGGAGCTGTTTTTT.

The V gene is TRBV6-5, the J gene TRBJ2-5, with D possibly being TRBD2 (5 bases). V was trimmed by 6 bases and J by 4 bases, leaving 12 bases between them. The length of the CDR3 is 13 residues. Germline V gene sequence: CDR1 MNHEY, CDR2 SVGAGI. The CDR3 bases are TGTGCCAGCAGCTCCTCGGGGTCAGAGACCCAGTACTTC. Its protein is CASSSSGSETQYF.

The CDR3 coding sequence is TGTGCCAGTGCCGGGGGGTTTAACACCGGGGAGCTGTTTTTT. Its protein product is CASAGGFNTGELFF. The V and J genes are TRBV2 and TRBJ2-2, with 7 bases lining up with TRBD2. The junction had 6 bases not matched to a gene; V was cut back by 9 bases and J by 2 bases. This CDR3 has 14 residues. Germline V gene lookup returns CDR1 SNHLY and CDR2 FYNNEI.

V gene TRBV2 combines with J gene TRBJ1-2; TRBD1 is a possible D gene (6 bases). V lost 6 bases, J lost 5 bases, and 10 bases lay in between. The CDR3 covers 12 residues. Germline V CDR1 and CDR2: SNHLY, FYNNEI. The CDR3, as DNA: TGTGCCAGCAGGGCCCAGGGGTATGGCTACACCTTC. Translating it yields CASRAQGYGYTF.

The chain uses TRBV19 and TRBJ2-2, with 10 bases matching TRBD2. Germline CDR1 is LNHDA and CDR2 is SQIVND (reference sequence). This CDR3 is built from 15 residues. The V segment lost 5 bases and the J segment 5 bases; nucleotides outside the gene matches: 5. CDR3 DNA sequence: TGTGCCAGTAGTGTGCTAGCGGGAGTAACCGGGGAGCTGTTTTTT. Its protein product is CASSVLAGVTGELFF.

This rearrangement joins TRBV10-3 to TRBJ2-3; D perhaps matches TRBD1 (6 bases). The V end lost 3 bases, the J end lost 3 bases, and 7 bases lay between the germline ends. This CDR3 spans 13 amino acids. The germline CDR1 and CDR2 sequences are ENHRY and SYGVKD. The CDR3 spells CAISEGGTDTQYF. CDR3 DNA: TGTGCCATCAGTGAAGGGGGAACAGATACGCAGTATTTT.

The rearrangement links TRBV5-1 to TRBJ2-5; TRBD2 is a possible D gene (7 bases). Germline V lookup: CDR1 SGHRS, CDR2 YFSETQ. The CDR3 has 18 residues. V dropped 3 bases and J dropped 5 bases, with 26 bases sitting between them. As DNA, the CDR3 is TGCGCCAGCAGCTGGGGCGTGAAAGGGGGAGGGCCCGGGGAGACCCAGTACTTC. Its translation is CASSWGVKGGGPGETQYF.

This clone appeared a single time. The chain combines TRBV30 with TRBJ2-3; D perhaps matches TRBD1 (6 bases). Between the trimmed V and J ends, which lost 4 bases and 0 bases, there was a span of 14 bases. Germline V CDR1 and CDR2: GTSNPN, SVGIG (reference sequence). This CDR3 region has 15 residues. This CDR3 is CAWTPGHRSTDTQYF. In DNA form, the CDR3 reads TGTGCCTGGACCCCGGGACACCGGAGCACAGATACGCAGTATTTT. Together with reference TRBV30 and TRBJ2-3, the CDR3 gives the full variable domain: SQTIHQWPATLVQPVGSPLSLECTVEGTSNPNLYWYRQAAGRGLQLLFYSVGIGQISSEVPQNLSASRPQDRQFILSSKKLLLSDSGFYLCAWTPGHRSTDTQYFGPGTRLTVL.

This chain connects TRBV7-2 to TRBJ2-4, with 16 bases lining up with TRBD2. The germline V gene has CDR1 SGHTA and CDR2 FQGNSA. CDR3 length: 18 amino acids. J was trimmed by 1 base and V by 4 bases; bases with no gene match: 4. Here the CDR3 DNA reads TGTGCCAGCAGCTCGGGACTAGCGGGGGGGCAGGCCAAAAACATTCAGTACTTC. This sequence encodes CASSSGLAGGQAKNIQYF. Full variable domain (remainder filled in from reference TRBV7-2 and TRBJ2-4): GAGVSQSPSNKVTEKGKDVELRCDPISGHTALYWYRQSLGQGLEFLIYFQGNSAPDKSGLPSDRFSAERTGGSVSTLTIQRTQQEDSAVYLCASSSGLAGGQAKNIQYFGAGTRLSVL.

In this sample, this clone turned up once. V usage is TRBV7-2 and J usage is TRBJ2-4; TRBD2 might be the D (6 bases). CDR3 length: 14 amino acids. Trimming took 6 bases from V and 9 from J, leaving 18 bases between them. Germline lookup yields CDR1 SGHTA and CDR2 FQGNSA. This CDR3 is CASSPGGTGLIQYF. DNA for the CDR3: TGTGCCAGCAGTCCCGGGGGAACAGGTCTCATTCAGTACTTC.

The J gene is TRBJ2-4, the V gene TRBV2; 8 bases fit TRBD1. CDR1 and CDR2 (germline): SNHLY, FYNNEI. The J segment lost 4 bases and the V segment lost 1 base, leaving 6 bases of the junction unmatched. This CDR3 spans 16 amino acids. For the CDR3, the DNA is TGTGCCAGCAGTGAAGGTCCCAGGACAGGGAAAAACATTCAGTACTTC. Its protein product is CASSEGPRTGKNIQYF.

The rearrangement uses TRBV28 and TRBJ1-2; D perhaps matches TRBD1 (5 bases). V was trimmed by 2 bases and J by 4 bases, leaving 14 bases between them. The germline V gene has CDR1 MDHEN and CDR2 SYDVKM. The CDR3 totals 15 residues. CDR3 sequence (DNA): TGTGCCAGCAGTTTAACACAGGAGAGGATCTATGGCTACACCTTC. It specifies CASSLTQERIYGYTF.

The chain carries TRBV18 and TRBJ2-7, with D hard to call. This CDR3 spans 14 amino acids. With 4 bases removed from V and 6 bases from J, the gap between germline ends came to 16 bases. Germline CDR1 and CDR2: KGHSH and LQKENI. For the CDR3, the DNA is TGTGCCAGCTCACAGGTAGGATATACAGTCGAGCAGTACTTC. Its protein is CASSQVGYTVEQYF.

This clone was seen more than once but under ten times. This rearrangement joins TRBV18 to TRBJ1-2; 7 nucleotides agree with TRBD1. Trimming cost V 3 bases and J 2 bases; bases outside gene matches: 6. The germline V gene encodes CDR1 KGHSH and CDR2 LQKENI. The CDR3 has 15 residues. CDR3 nucleotide sequence: TGTGCCAGCTCACCCATAGGACAGGAAAACTATGGCTACACCTTC. Protein sequence: CASSPIGQENYGYTF.

The V call is TRBV15, the J call TRBJ2-7; TRBD2 aligns across 7 bases. The CDR3 totals 14 residues. Germline-derived CDR1 and CDR2 are LNHNV and YYDKDF (reference sequence). The J segment lost 3 bases and the V segment lost 0 bases, leaving 2 bases of the junction unmatched. CDR3 sequence: CATSRDGGSYEQYF. CDR3 nucleotides: TGTGCCACCAGCAGAGATGGCGGGAGCTACGAGCAGTACTTC.

V and J are TRBV28 and TRBJ2-7, with D perhaps matching TRBD2 (5 bases). The germline V gene encodes CDR1 MDHEN and CDR2 SYDVKM. This CDR3 is 16 amino acids long. V was shortened by 2 bases and J by 6 bases, with 20 bases between the two germline ends. The CDR3 nucleotides read TGTGCCAGCAGTTTAGTGGGAGCTCAGGTCTACGGCGAGCAGTACTTC. It is translated as CASSLVGAQVYGEQYF.

The CDR3 DNA reads TGTGCCAGTTCATCCCCGGGTGGCAATGAGCAGTTCTTC. It encodes CASSSPGGNEQFF. This rearrangement joins TRBV2 to TRBJ2-1; D is undetermined. V shed 9 bases and J shed 6 bases, with 15 bases lying between them. Germline V lookup: CDR1 SNHLY, CDR2 FYNNEI. CDR3 size: 13 residues.